Below, 24 T cell receptor beta chains from the same sample are listed, as sequenced in a study of OX40 agonist ivuxolimab in advanced cancers. Sequenced by immunoSEQ multiplex PCR; TCRdb stores in-frame clones only, minus some. The sample gives approximately 37,000 clones, about four fifths of which show up once; around 21% is in the top ten. Sequencing used CD4+ or CD8+ T cells sorted from blood, obtained in a trial of the OX40 agonist ivuxolimab. Source of these receptors: an adult with an advanced solid tumor such as melanoma, head and neck, liver or kidney cancer.

The chain carries TRBV25-1 and TRBJ1-4; 11 bases line up with TRBD1. Trimming cost V 5 bases and J 0 bases; bases outside gene matches: 5. CDR3 length: 17 residues. CDR1 and CDR2 (germline): MGHDK, SYGVNS. The chain's CDR3 is CASSHRTGGSTNEKLFF. The CDR3 DNA reads as TGTGCCAGCAGTCACCGGACAGGGGGCTCAACTAATGAAAAACTGTTTTTT. Looking up the rest from reference TRBV25-1 and TRBJ1-4 gives the full variable domain: EADIYQTPRYLVIGTGKKITLECSQTMGHDKMYWYQQDPGMELHLIHYSYGVNSTEKGDLSSESTVSRIRTEHFPLTLESARPSHTSQYLCASSHRTGGSTNEKLFFGSGTQLSVL.

This clone occurred a few times. V gene TRBV5-5 combines with J gene TRBJ1-3; D call uncertain. Trimming removed 0 bases at V and 0 bases at J, with 7 bases between. The CDR3 is 15 amino acids. In germline, CDR1 is SGHKS, CDR2 YYEKEE (reference sequence). The CDR3 DNA reads TGTGCCAGCAGCTTGGAAGGTTTCTCTGGAAACACCATATATTTT. This translates into CASSLEGFSGNTIYF.

This chain connects TRBV18 to TRBJ2-3; no clear D. V was trimmed by 6 bases and J by 6 bases, leaving 13 bases between them. Germline CDR1 reads KGHSH; CDR2 reads LQKENI. The CDR3 has 13 amino acids. Here the CDR3 DNA reads TGTGCCAGCTCCCGGAAGGTGCTGGATACGCAGTATTTT. As protein: CASSRKVLDTQYF.

The V and J genes are TRBV9 and TRBJ2-6; 9 bases agree with TRBD1. The CDR3 has 15 amino acids. Germline-derived CDR1 and CDR2 are SGDLS and YYNGEE. The V and J ends lost 3 bases and 8 bases, in that order; junction bases with no gene match: 6. The CDR3 sequence: CASSAPGTGTNVLTF. The CDR3 DNA reads TGTGCCAGCAGCGCACCCGGGACAGGGACCAACGTCCTGACTTTC. The entire variable domain, with the rest obtained from reference TRBV9 and TRBJ2-6, is as follows: DSGVTQTPKHLITATGQRVTLRCSPRSGDLSVYWYQQSLDQGLQFLIQYYNGEERAKGNILERFSAQQFPDLHSELNLSSLELGDSALYFCASSAPGTGTNVLTFGAGSRLTVL.

This clone has only one observation. The chain is built from TRBV19 and TRBJ1-3; D uncertain. Germline-derived CDR1 and CDR2 are LNHDA and SQIVND (reference sequence). The ends were cut back, 3 bases at V and 2 bases at J, with 14 bases in the middle. The CDR3 runs 16 residues. CDR3 residues: CASSIRASTTGNTIYF. DNA of the CDR3: TGTGCCAGTAGTATCCGGGCGTCAACAACTGGAAACACCATATATTTT.

The CDR3 nucleotides read TGCGCCAGCAGCTTTGGGGACAGGACTTTCGATGAGCAGTTCTTC. This gives the protein CASSFGDRTFDEQFF. The V gene is TRBV5-1, the J gene TRBJ2-1; the match to TRBD1 covers 8 bases. V was clipped by 2 bases and J by 8 bases; unmatched bases: 9. The CDR3 is 15 residues long. The germline V gene encodes CDR1 SGHRS and CDR2 YFSETQ.

The V call is TRBV6-5, the J call TRBJ1-1; a possible D gene is TRBD1 (6 bases). This CDR3 is built from 15 residues. Germline V gene data show CDR1 as MNHEY and CDR2 as SVGAGI. V lost 2 bases and J 0 bases, leaving 10 bases between the germline ends. DNA for the CDR3: TGTGCCAGCAGTTACGGACAGCGGATGAACACTGAAGCTTTCTTT. Its translation is CASSYGQRMNTEAFF.

The chain joins TRBV30 to TRBJ2-5; 10 positions agree with TRBD1. CDR3 length equals 16 residues. CDR1 is GTSNPN, CDR2 SVGIG, per germline (reference sequence). Losses at the gene ends were 0 bases for V and 5 bases for J; bases not matched to a gene: 9. The CDR3 region has the DNA TGTGCCTGGAGTGTAGATATGACAGGGGGCAGGGAGACCCAGTACTTC. Translating gives CAWSVDMTGGRETQYF.

The V gene is TRBV23-1, the J gene TRBJ2-1, with 9 bases matching TRBD1. TRBV23-1 is annotated as an ORF whose role is uncertain. The CDR3 covers 13 residues. V shed 6 bases, J shed 12 bases, and the junction held 9 bases outside the gene matches. The CDR3 bases are TGCGCCAGCAGAAGGACAGGGGTGGCTGGGCAGTTCTTC. This gives the protein CASRRTGVAGQFF.

The chain carries TRBV18 and TRBJ2-7, with 7 bases lining up with TRBD1. The CDR3 is 13 residues long. CDR1 KGHSH and CDR2 LQKENI come from the germline V gene. V lost 6 bases and J lost 2; bases outside the gene matches: 4. The CDR3 DNA follows: TGTGCCAGCTCTGGACAGGCCACCTACGAGCAGTACTTC. Translation gives CASSGQATYEQYF.

In this sample, this clone turned up once. This sample includes further DNA sequences coding for the same CDR3. The chain combines TRBV6-6 with TRBJ1-1; D possibly corresponds to TRBD1 (6 bases). Germline CDR1 and CDR2: MNHNY and SVGAGI (reference sequence). Trimming pared 0 bases from V and 3 bases from J, leaving 11 bases between. CDR3 length equals 15 residues. CDR3 residues: CASSYSLQGYTEAFF. The CDR3 nucleotides are TGTGCCAGCAGTTACTCACTACAGGGCTACACTGAAGCTTTCTTT.

V is TRBV14 and J is TRBJ2-3, with TRBD1 matching 8 bases. CDR3 length: 17 amino acids. Germline values: CDR1 SGHDN, CDR2 FVKESK. V trimming: 2 bases; J trimming: 0 bases; junction bases outside the gene matches: 7. CDR3 protein: CASSQRTGRSSTDTQYF. The CDR3 region has the DNA TGTGCCAGCAGCCAACGGACAGGGCGGTCTAGCACAGATACGCAGTATTTT.

The chain couples TRBV4-1 to TRBJ1-5; 8 bases map to TRBD1. The CDR3 has 16 residues. V was pared by 5 bases and J by 6 bases, with 12 bases of the junction left unmatched. Germline V CDR1 and CDR2: MGHRA, YSYEKL. CDR3 sequence (DNA): TGCGCCAGCAGCTTGGGACAGGACAGGGACAGTCAGCCCCAGCATTTT. Its protein is CASSLGQDRDSQPQHF.

The V and J genes are TRBV19 and TRBJ1-1; TRBD1 matches at 7 bases. Trimming removed 5 bases from V and 6 bases from J; junction bases left unmatched: 6. Germline CDR1 is LNHDA and CDR2 is SQIVND (reference sequence). This CDR3 has 13 residues. The CDR3 nucleotides read TGTGCCAGTAGTCAAACAGGGGTCCCTGAAGCTTTCTTT. It encodes CASSQTGVPEAFF.

This clone was detected only a few times. This sequence joins TRBV29-1 and TRBJ1-1; 8 positions agree with TRBD1. V lost 7 bases and J lost 3; bases outside the gene matches: 1. The CDR3 has 11 residues. The germline gives CDR1 SQVTM, CDR2 ANQGSEA. The DNA for the CDR3 is TGCAGCGCGGACAGGGACACTGAAGCTTTCTTT. Residues: CSADRDTEAFF. The variable domain in full, completed from reference TRBV29-1 and TRBJ1-1, reads SAVISQKPSRDICQRGTSLTIQCQVDSQVTMMFWYRQQPGQSLTLIATANQGSEATYESGFVIDKFPISRPNLTFSTLTVSNMSPEDSSIYLCSADRDTEAFFGQGTRLTVV.

The J gene is TRBJ1-1, the V gene TRBV2; D remains ambiguous. Germline CDR1 is SNHLY and CDR2 is FYNNEI. V dropped 3 bases and J dropped 4 bases, with 6 bases sitting between them. The CDR3 totals 12 residues. Written as DNA, the CDR3 is TGTGCCAGCAGTGATCCCAGCACTGAAGCTTTCTTT. It codes for CASSDPSTEAFF.

This clone was picked up one time. The V and J genes are TRBV6-1 and TRBJ2-3; tentative D call: TRBD2 (5 bases). This CDR3 has 12 amino acids. Germline CDR1 MNHNS, CDR2 SASEGT. V dropped 3 bases and J dropped 7 bases, with 8 bases sitting between them. The chain's CDR3 is CASSDGVNTQYF. In DNA, the CDR3 is TGTGCCAGCAGTGACGGGGTCAATACGCAGTATTTT.

This clone was detected a few times. The chain links TRBV2 to TRBJ2-1; 10 nucleotides agree with TRBD2. The V gene's germline CDR1 is SNHLY and CDR2 FYNNEI. J was trimmed by 5 bases and V by 4 bases; bases with no gene match: 5. This CDR3 region has 15 residues. CDR3 amino acids: CASSGRAGGHNEQFF. CDR3 in DNA: TGTGCCAGCAGTGGCCGAGCGGGGGGGCACAATGAGCAGTTCTTC.

V gene TRBV28 combines with J gene TRBJ2-2, with 9 bases aligning to TRBD2. After removal of 4 bases from V and 4 bases from J, the junction contained 7 bases not matched to a gene. This CDR3 comprises 16 residues. CDR1 is MDHEN and CDR2 is SYDVKM in the germline V gene. The CDR3 nucleotides are TGTGCCAGCAGTTCCCGTTCTAGCGGGACCACCGGGGAGCTGTTTTTT. Its translation: CASSSRSSGTTGELFF.

J is TRBJ2-5 and V is TRBV5-1; 8 nucleotides match TRBD1. The CDR3 loop spans 14 amino acids. Unmatched junction bases numbered 7, after V lost 4 bases and J lost 5 bases. The germline V gene encodes CDR1 SGHRS and CDR2 YFSETQ. The CDR3 reads CASSLGQGRETQYF. In nucleotides, the CDR3 is TGCGCCAGCAGCCTTGGACAGGGAAGGGAGACCCAGTACTTC.

The chain joins TRBV5-4 to TRBJ1-6; 8 bases are a match to TRBD1. The trim removed 4 bases at V and 5 bases at J, leaving 2 bases unmatched. The germline CDR1 and CDR2 sequences are SGHNT and YYREEE (reference sequence). The CDR3 contains 14 residues. The CDR3: CASSRTGNNSPLHF. CDR3 nucleotides: TGTGCCAGCAGCCGGACAGGGAATAATTCACCCCTCCACTTT.

The chain is built from TRBV10-2 and TRBJ2-1; 9 bases agree with TRBD2. The CDR3 runs 15 residues. Germline V lookup: CDR1 WSHSY, CDR2 SAAADI. The trim removed 8 bases at V and 3 bases at J, leaving 8 bases unmatched. The CDR3 nucleotides read TGCGCCAGCCGCCGGAGCGGGGGGTTCTACAATGAGCAGTTCTTC. Its protein is CASRRSGGFYNEQFF.

The chain is built from TRBV28 and TRBJ1-3, with 10 bases fitting TRBD1. The CDR3 extends over 21 amino acids. Germline CDR1 is MDHEN and CDR2 is SYDVKM. The junction had 21 bases not matched to a gene; V was cut back by 7 bases and J by 0 bases. CDR3: CASTLRSGTGASTSSGNTIYF. CDR3 bases: TGTGCCAGCACCCTAAGGTCCGGGACAGGGGCCTCTACCAGCTCTGGAAACACCATATATTTT. The entire variable domain, with the rest obtained from reference TRBV28 and TRBJ1-3, is as follows: DVKVTQSSRYLVKRTGEKVFLECVQDMDHENMFWYRQDPGLGLRLIYFSYDVKMKEKGDIPEGYSVSREKKERFSLILESASTNQTSMYLCASTLRSGTGASTSSGNTIYFGEGSWLTVV.

The chain is built from TRBV5-1 and TRBJ1-1; D is uncertain. Per the germline V gene, CDR1 is SGHRS and CDR2 is YFSETQ. Deletions cut 4 bases from V and 6 bases from J, with 10 bases between. CDR3 size: 12 residues. The chain's CDR3 is CASSDDGPEAFF. Written as DNA, the CDR3 is TGCGCCAGCAGCGACGACGGCCCTGAAGCTTTCTTT.